These T cell receptor beta chains were read from a single sample in a study of cytomegalovirus exposure and HLA in healthy donors. TCRdb's table, derived via immunoSEQ multiplex PCR, lists solely in-frame clones and lacks some. This table holds 85,000 to 130,000 clones, 76% found once. The specimen was PBMCs. The receptors were sampled from a woman in her 50s in good health and CMV-seropositive. Both conserved end residues are part of each CDR3. Each record gives: J gene, V gene, clone size, CDR3 protein. Clone size is shown for a subset of rows, as once, few, many or a class of expanded clone.

TRBJ2-3	TRBV5-6	-	CASSLAGGRDTQYF
TRBJ1-4	TRBV14	few	CASSQDRRAASTTNEKLFF
TRBJ2-7	TRBV12-5	few	CASGGRAGGSYEQYF
TRBJ1-1	TRBV5-1	-	CASSLAQGRNTEAFF
TRBJ1-4	TRBV9	-	CASSVGSNEKLFF
TRBJ1-2	TRBV30	-	CAWSPGQAYGYTF
TRBJ2-1	TRBV6-6	-	CASSSTKRGVYNEQFF
TRBJ2-2	TRBV5-4	-	CASSPPGLNTGELFF
TRBJ2-7	TRBV5-4	few	CASSLLGGSGEQYF
TRBJ1-2	TRBV9	-	CASSKGGRNYGYTF
TRBJ1-1	TRBV18	-	CASSPPSSPEAFF
TRBJ2-3	TRBV5-6	-	CASSGSFAGEITDTQYF
TRBJ1-1	TRBV30	-	CAWVPGGMDVSGAFF
TRBJ2-1	TRBV19	-	CASSIDHSDEQFF
TRBJ1-1	TRBV25-1	-	CASSGNSGEAFF